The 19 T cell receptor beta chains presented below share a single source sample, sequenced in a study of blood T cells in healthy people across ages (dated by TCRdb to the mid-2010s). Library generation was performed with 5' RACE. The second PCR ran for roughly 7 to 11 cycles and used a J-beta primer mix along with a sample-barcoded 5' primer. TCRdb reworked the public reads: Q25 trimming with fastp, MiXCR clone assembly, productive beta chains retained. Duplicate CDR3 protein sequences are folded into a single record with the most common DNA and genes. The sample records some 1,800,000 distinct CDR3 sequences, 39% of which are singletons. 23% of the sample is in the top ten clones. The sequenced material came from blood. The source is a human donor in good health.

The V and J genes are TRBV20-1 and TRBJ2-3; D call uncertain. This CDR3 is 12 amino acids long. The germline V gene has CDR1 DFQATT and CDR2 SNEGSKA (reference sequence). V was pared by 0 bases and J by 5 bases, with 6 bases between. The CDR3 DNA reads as TGCAGTGCTAGAGATCTGAGAGATACGCAGTATTTT. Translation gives CSARDLRDTQYF.

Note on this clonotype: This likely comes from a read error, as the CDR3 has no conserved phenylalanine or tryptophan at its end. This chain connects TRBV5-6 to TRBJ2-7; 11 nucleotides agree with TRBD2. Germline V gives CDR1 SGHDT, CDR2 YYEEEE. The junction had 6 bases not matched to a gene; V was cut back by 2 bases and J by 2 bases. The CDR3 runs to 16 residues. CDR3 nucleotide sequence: TGTGCCAGCAGCTTCCTTAGCGGGGGGGCGACCTACGAGCAGTACTCC. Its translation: CASSFLSGGATYEQYS.

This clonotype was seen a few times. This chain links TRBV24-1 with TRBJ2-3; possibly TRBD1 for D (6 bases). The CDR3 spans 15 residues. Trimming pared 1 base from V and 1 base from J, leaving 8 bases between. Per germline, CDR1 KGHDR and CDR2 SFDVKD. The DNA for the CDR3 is TGTGCCACCAGTGATTTTGGGGGCCGCACAGATACGCAGTATTTT. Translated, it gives CATSDFGGRTDTQYF.

CDR3 amino acids: CAISPTPGYEQYF. The CDR3 region has the DNA TGTGCCATCTCACCTACACCGGGATACGAGCAGTACTTC. V gene TRBV10-3 combines with J gene TRBJ2-7; the D gene is possibly TRBD2 (5 bases). This CDR3 contains 13 residues. The germline V gene encodes CDR1 ENHRY and CDR2 SYGVKD. V was shortened by 8 bases and J by 4 bases, with 15 bases between the two germline ends.

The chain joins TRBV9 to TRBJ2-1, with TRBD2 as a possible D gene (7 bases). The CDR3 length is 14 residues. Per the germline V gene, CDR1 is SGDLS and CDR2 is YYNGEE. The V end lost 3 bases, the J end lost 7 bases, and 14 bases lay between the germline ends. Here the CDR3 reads CASSAGGEDNEQFF. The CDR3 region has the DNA TGTGCCAGCAGCGCGGGGGGCGAGGATAATGAGCAGTTCTTC. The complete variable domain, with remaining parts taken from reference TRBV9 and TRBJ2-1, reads DSGVTQTPKHLITATGQRVTLRCSPRSGDLSVYWYQQSLDQGLQFLIQYYNGEERAKGNILERFSAQQFPDLHSELNLSSLELGDSALYFCASSAGGEDNEQFFGPGTRLTVL.

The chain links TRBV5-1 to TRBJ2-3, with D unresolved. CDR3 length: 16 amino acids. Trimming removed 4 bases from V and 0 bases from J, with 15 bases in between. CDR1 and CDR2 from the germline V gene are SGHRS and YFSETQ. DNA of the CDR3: TGCGCCAGCAGCCCCGATGGAGATCCTAGCACAGATACGCAGTATTTT. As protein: CASSPDGDPSTDTQYF.

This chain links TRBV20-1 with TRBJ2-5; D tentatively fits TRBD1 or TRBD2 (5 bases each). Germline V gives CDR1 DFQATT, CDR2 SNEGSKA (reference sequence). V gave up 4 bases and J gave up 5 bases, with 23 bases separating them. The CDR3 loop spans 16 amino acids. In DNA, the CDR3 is TGCAGTGCTAATCGAGAGGGGCGCGGCGAGGGGGAGACCCAGTACTTC. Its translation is CSANREGRGEGETQYF.

CDR3 in DNA: TGTGCCAGCAGCCAAGGACCCCCATTGCCCTATGGCTACACCTTC. It specifies CASSQGPPLPYGYTF. This chain uses TRBV3-1 with TRBJ1-2; D is unresolved. The CDR3 has 15 amino acids. Germline CDR1 reads LGHDT; CDR2 reads YNNKEL (reference sequence). Trimming removed 1 base from V and 4 bases from J, with 13 bases in between.

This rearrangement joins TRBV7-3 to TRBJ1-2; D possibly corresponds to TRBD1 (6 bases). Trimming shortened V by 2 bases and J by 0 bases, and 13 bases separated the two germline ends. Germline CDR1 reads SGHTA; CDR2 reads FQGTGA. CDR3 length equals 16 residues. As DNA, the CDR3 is TGTGCCAGCAGCTTATATATCGGGGGCCCTAACTATGGCTACACCTTC. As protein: CASSLYIGGPNYGYTF.

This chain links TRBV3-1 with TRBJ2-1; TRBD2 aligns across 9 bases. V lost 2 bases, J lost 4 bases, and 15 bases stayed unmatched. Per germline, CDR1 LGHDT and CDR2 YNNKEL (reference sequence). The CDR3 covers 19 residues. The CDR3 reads CASSQITSSGGSGYNEQFF. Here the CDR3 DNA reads TGTGCCAGCAGCCAAATCACGTCCAGCGGGGGGTCGGGTTACAATGAGCAGTTCTTC.

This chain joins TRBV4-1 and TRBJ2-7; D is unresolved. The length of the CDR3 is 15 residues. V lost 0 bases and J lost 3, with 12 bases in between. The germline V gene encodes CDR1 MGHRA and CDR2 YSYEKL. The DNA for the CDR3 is TGCGCCAGCAGCCAAGATAGATCCCCTGGCTACGAGCAGTACTTC. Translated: CASSQDRSPGYEQYF.

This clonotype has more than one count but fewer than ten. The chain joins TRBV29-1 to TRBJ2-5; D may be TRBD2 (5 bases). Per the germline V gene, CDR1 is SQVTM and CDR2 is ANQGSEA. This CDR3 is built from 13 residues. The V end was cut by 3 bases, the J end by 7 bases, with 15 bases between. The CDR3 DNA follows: TGCAGCGTTGATGGCTTTGCCGGAGGGACCCAGTACTTC. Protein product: CSVDGFAGGTQYF.

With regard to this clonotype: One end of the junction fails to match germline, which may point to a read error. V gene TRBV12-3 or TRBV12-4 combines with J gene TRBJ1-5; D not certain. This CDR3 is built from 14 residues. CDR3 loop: CASSLGPTNRPQHF. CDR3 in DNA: TGTGCCAGCAGTTTAGGCCCCACCAATCGGCCCCAGCATTTT.

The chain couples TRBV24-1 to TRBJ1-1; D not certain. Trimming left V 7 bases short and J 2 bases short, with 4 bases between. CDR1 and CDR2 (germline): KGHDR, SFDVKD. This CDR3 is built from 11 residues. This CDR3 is CATRGNTEAFF. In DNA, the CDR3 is TGTGCCACCAGAGGAAACACTGAAGCTTTCTTT.

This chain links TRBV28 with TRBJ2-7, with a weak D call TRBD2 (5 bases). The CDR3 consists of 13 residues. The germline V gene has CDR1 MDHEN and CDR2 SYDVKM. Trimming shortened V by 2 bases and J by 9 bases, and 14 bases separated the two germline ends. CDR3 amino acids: CASSLRGLNGQYF. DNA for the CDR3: TGTGCCAGCAGTTTACGGGGTCTTAATGGGCAGTACTTC.

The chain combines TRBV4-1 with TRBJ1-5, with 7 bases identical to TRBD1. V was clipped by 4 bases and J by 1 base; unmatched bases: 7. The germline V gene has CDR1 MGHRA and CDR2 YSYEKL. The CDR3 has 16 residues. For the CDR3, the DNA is TGCGCCAGCAGCCGCGACCCGGGACAGAGCAATCAGCCCCAGCATTTT. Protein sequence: CASSRDPGQSNQPQHF.

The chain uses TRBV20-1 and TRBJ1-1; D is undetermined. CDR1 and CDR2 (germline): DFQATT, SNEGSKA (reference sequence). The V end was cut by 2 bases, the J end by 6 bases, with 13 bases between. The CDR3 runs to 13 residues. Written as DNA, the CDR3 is TGCAGTGCTAGACCCGCCCCCCACGCTGAAGCTTTCTTT. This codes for CSARPAPHAEAFF.

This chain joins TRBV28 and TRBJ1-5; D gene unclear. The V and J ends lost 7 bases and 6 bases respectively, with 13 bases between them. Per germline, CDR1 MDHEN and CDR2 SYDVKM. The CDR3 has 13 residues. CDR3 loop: CASTAVGFQPQHF. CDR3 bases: TGTGCCAGCACCGCGGTTGGGTTTCAGCCCCAGCATTTT.

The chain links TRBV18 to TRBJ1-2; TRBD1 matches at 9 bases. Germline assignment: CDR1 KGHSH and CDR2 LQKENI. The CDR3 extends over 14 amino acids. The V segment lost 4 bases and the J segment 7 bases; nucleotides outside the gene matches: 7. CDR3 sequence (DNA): TGTGCCAGCTCACTCCGGGACAGGGAGTCTGGCTACACCTTC. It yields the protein CASSLRDRESGYTF.